The clone carrying this T cell receptor beta chain has more than one count but fewer than ten. The antigen is unknown. The CDR3 is 16 residues long. Trimming removed 6 bases from V and 1 base from J; junction bases left unmatched: 9. Germline CDR1 reads MNHNS; CDR2 reads SASEGT. MiXCR, run by TCRdb on the 5' RACE reads, gives a single entry per CDR3 protein. The table records more than 600,000 distinct CDR3 sequences, around a fifth of them present only once. This sample is drawn from a study of CD8 T cells in ankylosing spondylitis. Study results and limitations: A motif of 8 or 9 highly homologous TCR beta variants was seen as apparently characteristic of ankylosing spondylitis blood.

This clonotype originated in a male donor with ankylosing spondylitis. The gene calls are TRBV6-1 and TRBJ2-3, with TRBD1 matching over 8 bases. Sequenced sample: blood, either unsorted or a sorted T cell fraction (not recorded which). This CDR3 reads CASRSTPGQGTDTQYF. The CDR3 DNA reads TGTGCCAGCAGATCAACCCCGGGACAGGGCACAGATACGCAGTATTTT.